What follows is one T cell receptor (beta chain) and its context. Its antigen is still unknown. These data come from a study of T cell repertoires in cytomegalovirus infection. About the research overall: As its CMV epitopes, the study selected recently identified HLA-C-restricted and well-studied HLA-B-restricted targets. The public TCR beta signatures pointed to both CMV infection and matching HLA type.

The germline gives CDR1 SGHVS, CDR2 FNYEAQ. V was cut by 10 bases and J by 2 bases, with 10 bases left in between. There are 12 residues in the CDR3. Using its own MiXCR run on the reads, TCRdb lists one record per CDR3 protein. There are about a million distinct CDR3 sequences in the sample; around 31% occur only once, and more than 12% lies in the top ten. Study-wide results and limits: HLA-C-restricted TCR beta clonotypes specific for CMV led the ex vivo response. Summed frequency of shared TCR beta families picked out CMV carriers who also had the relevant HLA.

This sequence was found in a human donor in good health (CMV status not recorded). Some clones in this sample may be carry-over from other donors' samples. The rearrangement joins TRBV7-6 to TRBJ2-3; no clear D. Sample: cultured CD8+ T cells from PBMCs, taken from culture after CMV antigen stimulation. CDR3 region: CANTSATDTQYF. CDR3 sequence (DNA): TGTGCCAACACTTCAGCCACAGATACGCAGTATTTT.